The 26 T cell receptor beta chains below come from one sample, sequenced in a study of human T cells and chemical hapten exposure. TCRdb re-called the RACE reads with MiXCR, one entry per CDR3 protein. Here the sample spans under 450,000 distinct CDR3 sequences, more than 4.5% being singletons. Time point: patch test 1, 2 weeks after DPC sensitization. Described treatment: therapeutic diphenylcyclopropenone sensitization with weekly scalp DPC. The material was whole blood, obtained in connection with sensitization to the hapten diphenylcyclopropenone (DPC). Receptors were obtained from a woman in her fifties or sixties with alopecia areata. Some clones in this sample may be carry-over from other donors' samples.

V gene TRBV5-4 combines with J gene TRBJ2-1; tentatively, D is TRBD1 (6 bases). From germline, CDR1 is SGHNT and CDR2 YYREEE (reference sequence). Trimming took off 3 bases at V and 3 bases at J, with 13 bases between the two ends. The CDR3 totals 15 residues. The CDR3 loop is CASSSKRDNYNEQFF. The CDR3, as DNA: TGTGCCAGCAGCTCTAAACGGGACAACTACAATGAGCAGTTCTTC.

The chain recombines TRBV20-1 with TRBJ2-7, with 9 nucleotides matching TRBD2. Germline V gene sequence: CDR1 DFQATT, CDR2 SNEGSKA (reference sequence). Losses at the gene ends were 2 bases for V and 4 bases for J; bases not matched to a gene: 6. The CDR3 runs to 14 residues. The CDR3 nucleotides are TGCAGTGCTAGACAGGTAGCGGGAGAGTACGAGCAGTACTTC. Protein sequence: CSARQVAGEYEQYF.

This clonotype was recorded many times. The gene calls are TRBV7-2 and TRBJ2-3, with D perhaps matching TRBD2 (5 bases). The CDR3 runs 16 residues. Germline values: CDR1 SGHTA, CDR2 FQGNSA. The V and J ends lost 3 bases and 1 base respectively, with 14 bases between them. The DNA of the CDR3 is TGTGCCAGCAGCTTCCCTGGACTCAATCGCACAGATACGCAGTATTTT. This translates into CASSFPGLNRTDTQYF. Filled out from reference TRBV7-2 and TRBJ2-3, the complete variable domain reads GAGVSQSPSNKVTEKGKDVELRCDPISGHTALYWYRQSLGQGLEFLIYFQGNSAPDKSGLPSDRFSAERTGGSVSTLTIQRTQQEDSAVYLCASSFPGLNRTDTQYFGPGTRLTVL.

This clonotype was detected only a few times. This rearrangement joins TRBV20-1 to TRBJ1-1, with D maybe TRBD1 (5 bases). The CDR3 extends over 13 amino acids. Germline-derived CDR1 and CDR2 are DFQATT and SNEGSKA (reference sequence). V was pared by 2 bases and J by 5 bases, with 12 bases between. Written as DNA, the CDR3 is TGCAGTGCTAGACTAGCAGGGTCGACTGAAGCTTTCTTT. Protein sequence: CSARLAGSTEAFF.

The chain links TRBV5-1 to TRBJ2-5; 9 bases match TRBD2. V shed 4 bases and J 0 bases; nucleotides not matched to a gene: 7. The CDR3 is made up of 16 amino acids. Germline CDR1 reads SGHRS; CDR2 reads YFSETQ. CDR3 sequence: CASSPGLAAYQETQYF. The CDR3 coding sequence is TGCGCCAGCAGCCCGGGACTAGCAGCCTACCAAGAGACCCAGTACTTC. Using reference TRBV5-1 and TRBJ2-5 for the parts outside the CDR3, the full variable domain is KAGVTQTPRYLIKTRGQQVTLSCSPISGHRSVSWYQQTPGQGLQFLFEYFSETQRNKGNFPGRFSGRQFSNSRSEMNVSTLELGDSALYLCASSPGLAAYQETQYFGPGTRLLVL.

This clonotype was recorded a few times. V gene TRBV2 combines with J gene TRBJ2-7, with D possibly being TRBD2 (5 bases). Trimming took off 11 bases at V and 1 base at J, with 9 bases between the two ends. The CDR3 runs to 11 residues. Looked up from germline, CDR1 is SNHLY and CDR2 is FYNNEI. The CDR3 spells CAGRESYEQYF. The CDR3 DNA sequence: TGTGCCGGAAGGGAGTCCTACGAGCAGTACTTC.

The sample holds many counts of this clonotype. V and J are TRBV5-1 and TRBJ2-1; D may be TRBD1 (6 bases). Germline CDR1 SGHRS, CDR2 YFSETQ. The CDR3 totals 15 residues. V was shortened by 4 bases and J by 8 bases, with 19 bases between the two germline ends. CDR3 nucleotide sequence: TGCGCCAGCAGCAAGGACAGAGGGATCGGGTATGAGCAGTTCTTC. This codes for CASSKDRGIGYEQFF. The full variable domain, in which reference TRBV5-1 and TRBJ2-1 provide the parts outside the CDR3, is KAGVTQTPRYLIKTRGQQVTLSCSPISGHRSVSWYQQTPGQGLQFLFEYFSETQRNKGNFPGRFSGRQFSNSRSEMNVSTLELGDSALYLCASSKDRGIGYEQFFGPGTRLTVL.

This clonotype was found many times. V usage is TRBV6-5 and J usage is TRBJ2-3, with 11 bases matching TRBD1. The V segment lost 6 bases and the J segment 8 bases; nucleotides outside the gene matches: 1. CDR1 and CDR2 from the germline V gene are MNHEY and SVGAGI. CDR3 length equals 12 residues. CDR3 amino acids: CASRGTGGTQYF. The CDR3 nucleotides are TGTGCCAGCAGAGGGACAGGGGGTACGCAGTATTTT.

This clonotype occurred a few times. The DNA for the CDR3 is TGTGCCAGCAGTTACTCGCGGGGTATGGGTCAGCCCCAGCATTTT. It is translated as CASSYSRGMGQPQHF. J is TRBJ1-5 and V is TRBV6-2 or TRBV6-3; no clear D gene. Trimming removed 0 bases at V and 6 bases at J, with 12 bases between. This CDR3 region has 15 residues. Looked up from germline, CDR1 is MNHEY and CDR2 is SVGEGT.

The sample holds a few counts of this clonotype. The chain employs TRBV9 and TRBJ1-6; 7 bases align to TRBD1. The germline V gene has CDR1 SGDLS and CDR2 YYNGEE. The CDR3 consists of 16 residues. V trimming: 1 base; J trimming: 7 bases; junction bases outside the gene matches: 8. The CDR3 nucleotides read TGTGCCAGCAGCGTATCGGCAGGGGGAGGGAATTCACCCCTCCACTTT. Protein: CASSVSAGGGNSPLHF.

There are many counts of this clonotype. The chain uses TRBV12-3 or TRBV12-4 and TRBJ1-1; D is uncertain. Trimming cost V 4 bases and J 7 bases, with 10 bases left between them. The CDR3 contains 12 residues. CDR3 amino acids: CASSSLAREAFF. The CDR3, as DNA: TGTGCCAGCAGTTCTCTCGCGCGTGAAGCTTTCTTT.

This clonotype was counted a few times. The chain is built from TRBV20-1 and TRBJ1-1; 7 nucleotides line up with TRBD1. CDR1 and CDR2 from the germline V gene are DFQATT and SNEGSKA (reference sequence). The length of the CDR3 is 12 residues. V lost 3 bases and J lost 6; bases outside the gene matches: 4. The CDR3 DNA reads as TGCAGTGCTAGGCGCAGGGGGGCTGAAGCTTTCTTT. Its translation is CSARRRGAEAFF.

In this sample, this clonotype turned up once. The chain has TRBV4-1 and TRBJ2-3, with D unclear. The CDR3 length is 14 residues. Germline V gene data show CDR1 as MGHRA and CDR2 as YSYEKL. The V and J ends lost 3 bases and 7 bases respectively, with 14 bases between them. DNA for the CDR3: TGCGCCAGCAGCCACTCCTCCAGTGCAAATACGCAGTATTTT. Translated: CASSHSSSANTQYF.

This chain links TRBV28 with TRBJ2-1, with D unresolved. The CDR3 sequence is 13 residues long. CDR1 MDHEN and CDR2 SYDVKM come from the germline V gene. Trimming cost V 6 bases and J 7 bases, with 13 bases left between them. The CDR3 region is CASSQKIPNEQFF. The DNA of the CDR3 is TGTGCCAGCAGCCAAAAGATCCCAAATGAGCAGTTCTTC.

The chain combines TRBV5-6 with TRBJ2-7; D unclear. Trimming cost V 0 bases and J 2 bases, with 15 bases left between them. Germline assignment: CDR1 SGHDT and CDR2 YYEEEE. The CDR3 has 16 amino acids. CDR3 bases: TGTGCCAGCAGCTTGGCCCACAGACAATTTACCTACGAGCAGTACTTC. Residues: CASSLAHRQFTYEQYF. The full variable domain, its missing parts supplied by reference TRBV5-6 and TRBJ2-7, is DAGVTQSPTHLIKTRGQQVTLRCSPKSGHDTVSWYQQALGQGPQFIFQYYEEEERQRGNFPDRFSGHQFPNYSSELNVNALLLGDSALYLCASSLAHRQFTYEQYFGPGTRLTVT.

This clonotype was recorded at least ten times. The V call is TRBV28, the J call TRBJ2-1; 11 bases fit TRBD2. Germline lookup yields CDR1 MDHEN and CDR2 SYDVKM. Trimming took 6 bases from V and 0 from J; bases not matched to a gene: 1. The CDR3 loop spans 15 amino acids. The CDR3 sequence is CASSTSGSSYNEQFF. The DNA for the CDR3 is TGTGCCAGCAGCACTAGCGGGAGCTCCTACAATGAGCAGTTCTTC. Supplemented by reference TRBV28 and TRBJ2-1, the full variable domain reads DVKVTQSSRYLVKRTGEKVFLECVQDMDHENMFWYRQDPGLGLRLIYFSYDVKMKEKGDIPEGYSVSREKKERFSLILESASTNQTSMYLCASSTSGSSYNEQFFGPGTRLTVL.

This clonotype occurred many times. This chain joins TRBV12-3 or TRBV12-4 and TRBJ2-2; D possibly matches TRBD1 or TRBD2 (5 bases each). V dropped 6 bases and J dropped 7 bases, with 9 bases sitting between them. The CDR3 runs to 12 residues. The CDR3 nucleotides are TGTGCCAGCAGACAGGCGGGCGGGGAGCTGTTTTTT. Translating gives CASRQAGGELFF.

This clonotype has just a few counts. The chain recombines TRBV6-5 with TRBJ2-3, with D perhaps TRBD2 (5 bases). The germline V and J ends were trimmed by 5 bases and 2 bases, with 11 bases remaining between them. Per the germline V gene, CDR1 is MNHEY and CDR2 is SVGAGI. CDR3 length equals 14 residues. The DNA for the CDR3 is TGTGCCAGCAGTCACTACGGGGACACAGATACGCAGTATTTT. Protein product: CASSHYGDTDTQYF.

This clonotype was counted ten times or more. V is TRBV10-3 and J is TRBJ2-7; 7 nucleotides align to TRBD2. The CDR3 covers 13 residues. The ends lost 6 bases at V and 0 bases at J; junction bases unmatched: 2. The germline CDR1 and CDR2 sequences are ENHRY and SYGVKD. In DNA form, the CDR3 reads TGTGCCATCAGAGCGGGAATCTCCTACGAGCAGTACTTC. It yields the protein CAIRAGISYEQYF.

This clonotype showed up many times. CDR3: CASSSYGSEAFF. In nucleotides, the CDR3 is TGTGCCAGCAGTTCCTACGGAAGTGAAGCTTTCTTT. The rearrangement links TRBV28 to TRBJ1-1; D not certain. Per germline, CDR1 MDHEN and CDR2 SYDVKM. The CDR3 runs to 12 residues. V was pared by 4 bases and J by 7 bases, with 10 bases between.

The chain joins TRBV5-5 to TRBJ2-7; D gene uncertain. This CDR3 is 12 amino acids long. V lost 0 bases, J lost 4 bases, and 5 bases lay in between. CDR1 is SGHKS and CDR2 is YYEKEE in the germline V gene (reference sequence). CDR3 residues: CASSLAQYEQYF. The CDR3 coding sequence is TGTGCCAGCAGCTTGGCCCAGTACGAGCAGTACTTC.

In this sample, this clonotype turned up many times. The chain couples TRBV24-1 to TRBJ2-2; 8 positions agree with TRBD2. The CDR3 totals 14 residues. CDR1 KGHDR and CDR2 SFDVKD come from the germline V gene. With 9 bases clipped from V and 5 bases from J, the junction kept 7 bases outside the gene matches. The CDR3 coding sequence is TGTGCCACCGCCCCTAGCGGGCTTACCGGGGAGCTGTTTTTT. Its protein product is CATAPSGLTGELFF.

At least ten counts were recorded for this clonotype. This sequence joins TRBV7-2 and TRBJ1-3, with D unresolved. Germline CDR1 is SGHTA and CDR2 is FQGNSA. The CDR3 extends over 14 amino acids. Trimming stripped 6 bases from V and 2 bases from J, with 11 bases between. The CDR3 nucleotides read TGTGCCAGCAGAAGGGTGGGCGCTGGAAACACCATATATTTT. Its translation is CASRRVGAGNTIYF.

In its sample, this clonotype was seen many times. The V call is TRBV4-3, the J call TRBJ2-6; D might be TRBD1 (5 bases). Germline lookup yields CDR1 LGHNA and CDR2 YSLEER. The CDR3 consists of 15 residues. Trimming shortened V by 1 base and J by 4 bases, and 8 bases separated the two germline ends. CDR3 in amino acids: CASSQGTLGANVLTF. CDR3 sequence (DNA): TGCGCCAGCAGCCAAGGGACACTCGGGGCCAACGTCCTGACTTTC.

This clonotype was found a few times. The rearrangement joins TRBV28 to TRBJ2-7; a possible D gene is TRBD2 (6 bases). Trimming left V 1 base short and J 2 bases short, with 15 bases between. The CDR3 is 16 residues long. In germline, CDR1 is MDHEN, CDR2 SYDVKM. CDR3 nucleotide sequence: TGTGCCAGCAGTTTATACGTGCAGCGGGCGACCTACGAGCAGTACTTC. It encodes CASSLYVQRATYEQYF.

This clonotype showed up many times. The CDR3 is CASWQGIRDYGYTF. CDR3 in DNA: TGTGCCAGCTGGCAGGGGATAAGAGACTATGGCTACACCTTC. This sequence joins TRBV12-3 or TRBV12-4 and TRBJ1-2, with D possibly matching TRBD1 (6 bases). With 8 bases removed from V and 3 bases from J, the gap between germline ends came to 16 bases. This CDR3 contains 14 residues.